Presented here are 18 T cell receptor beta chains from one specimen sequenced in a study of Graves' ophthalmopathy and Graves' hyperthyroidism. Transcripts of RNA were the source for amplifying TCR beta CDR3 regions. Second-round multiplex PCR came after first-round RT-PCR with HTBI primers. Via MiXCR, TCRdb re-called the multiplex PCR reads, giving one row per CDR3 protein. This sample has hundreds of thousands of distinct CDR3 sequences, with about 21% found just once. Sequenced sample: peripheral blood. The receptors come from a woman under 30 with stable Graves' hyperthyroidism.

Many counts were recorded for this clonotype. The gene calls are TRBV4-3 and TRBJ2-2; no clear D gene. CDR3 length equals 13 residues. Trimming shortened V by 3 bases and J by 8 bases, and 10 bases separated the two germline ends. Germline CDR1 reads LGHNA; CDR2 reads YSLEER. CDR3 amino acids: CASSQSSKGELFF. The CDR3 DNA sequence: TGCGCCAGCAGCCAGTCCTCAAAGGGGGAGCTGTTTTTT.

The chain uses TRBV6-1 and TRBJ2-5; the match to TRBD2 covers 7 bases. V shed 5 bases, J shed 2 bases, and the junction held 5 bases outside the gene matches. This CDR3 is 14 amino acids long. CDR1 and CDR2 (germline): MNHNS, SASEGT. Here the CDR3 DNA reads TGTGCCAGCAGTCCCCCGGGGGGTCAAGAGACCCAGTACTTC. This sequence encodes CASSPPGGQETQYF.

This clonotype occurred many times. V and J are TRBV20-1 and TRBJ2-7; 8 nucleotides align to TRBD1. The junction had 7 bases not matched to a gene; V was cut back by 3 bases and J by 3 bases. From germline, CDR1 is DFQATT and CDR2 SNEGSKA (reference sequence). This CDR3 contains 14 residues. Here the CDR3 reads CSARKQGENYEQYF. The CDR3 nucleotides read TGCAGTGCTAGGAAACAGGGGGAAAACTACGAGCAGTACTTC.

This clonotype was recorded many times. The V and J genes are TRBV6-5 and TRBJ2-7, with D possibly matching TRBD1 (6 bases). This CDR3 has 13 residues. Germline V lookup: CDR1 MNHEY, CDR2 SVGAGI. Trimming removed 2 bases from V and 4 bases from J, with 9 bases in between. DNA for the CDR3: TGTGCCAGCAGTTACCTCGGGACATACGAGCAGTACTTC. The encoded protein is CASSYLGTYEQYF.

The sample holds many counts of this clonotype. V gene TRBV6-5 combines with J gene TRBJ1-2, with D perhaps TRBD1 (5 bases). V was trimmed by 5 bases and J by 7 bases, leaving 11 bases between them. The V gene's germline CDR1 is MNHEY and CDR2 SVGAGI. The CDR3 length is 12 residues. Written as DNA, the CDR3 is TGTGCCAGCAGTAGAGGGGTCGGTGGCTACACCTTC. As protein: CASSRGVGGYTF.

This clonotype was seen ten or more times. The V call is TRBV25-1, the J call TRBJ2-7; D call uncertain. The germline V gene has CDR1 MGHDK and CDR2 SYGVNS. The CDR3 length is 15 residues. V lost 1 base and J lost 4, with 14 bases in between. CDR3 sequence reads: CASSELTGVGYEQYF. The CDR3 DNA is TGTGCCAGCAGTGAATTAACTGGGGTCGGGTACGAGCAGTACTTC.

This clonotype was detected ten times or more. V usage is TRBV20-1 and J usage is TRBJ2-7; TRBD2 agrees at 8 bases. CDR1 and CDR2 from the germline V gene are DFQATT and SNEGSKA (reference sequence). J lost 7 bases, V lost 6 bases, and 11 bases had no gene match. The CDR3 totals 13 residues. CDR3 coding DNA: TGCAGTGCCCAAGTAGCGGGGTCGGGGGAGCAGTACTTC. It codes for CSAQVAGSGEQYF.

This clonotype was recorded many times. J is TRBJ2-5 and V is TRBV6-5; D might be TRBD1 (6 bases). Trimming took off 2 bases at V and 2 bases at J, with 18 bases between the two ends. The CDR3 covers 17 residues. The germline CDR1 and CDR2 sequences are MNHEY and SVGAGI. In DNA, the CDR3 is TGTGCCAGCAGTTACGGAGGACAGCCGGGCTCTCAAGAGACCCAGTACTTC. Translating gives CASSYGGQPGSQETQYF.

The chain is built from TRBV20-1 and TRBJ2-4; the D call may be TRBD1 or TRBD2 (5 bases each). Trimming stripped 3 bases from V and 5 bases from J, with 11 bases between. Germline assignment: CDR1 DFQATT and CDR2 SNEGSKA (reference sequence). The CDR3 sequence is 13 residues long. In DNA, the CDR3 is TGCAGTGCTAGTTCCGGGGCAGAAAACATTCAGTACTTC. Translated: CSASSGAENIQYF.

V usage is TRBV27 and J usage is TRBJ2-7; the D call may be TRBD1 or TRBD2 (5 bases each). Germline CDR1 and CDR2: MNHEY and SMNVEV (reference sequence). This CDR3 is built from 14 residues. V was pared by 1 base and J by 3 bases, with 10 bases between. This CDR3 reads CASSLLGTHYEQYF. The CDR3 DNA follows: TGTGCCAGCAGTTTATTAGGGACCCACTACGAGCAGTACTTC.

The gene calls are TRBV19 and TRBJ2-5, with D unresolved. V was cut by 3 bases and J by 1 base, with 6 bases left in between. CDR1 and CDR2 from the germline V gene are LNHDA and SQIVND (reference sequence). The CDR3 contains 13 residues. DNA of the CDR3: TGTGCCAGTAGTATTAGCTCCCAAGAGACCCAGTACTTC. Protein product: CASSISSQETQYF. The entire variable domain, with the rest obtained from reference TRBV19 and TRBJ2-5, is as follows: DGGITQSPKYLFRKEGQNVTLSCEQNLNHDAMYWYRQDPGQGLRLIYYSQIVNDFQKGDIAEGYSVSREKKESFPLTVTSAQKNPTAFYLCASSISSQETQYFGPGTRLLVL.

This clonotype was seen a few times. This sequence joins TRBV5-4 and TRBJ2-7, with D perhaps TRBD2 (7 bases). This CDR3 comprises 15 residues. Germline V lookup: CDR1 SGHNT, CDR2 YYREEE (reference sequence). V was pared by 2 bases and J by 2 bases, with 14 bases between. The chain's CDR3 is CASSFGGGTTYEQYF. CDR3 bases: TGTGCCAGCAGCTTTGGGGGCGGGACTACCTACGAGCAGTACTTC.

Many counts were recorded for this clonotype. This chain connects TRBV20-1 to TRBJ2-3; a possible D gene is TRBD1 (5 bases). CDR3 size: 15 residues. Germline-derived CDR1 and CDR2 are DFQATT and SNEGSKA (reference sequence). Deletions cut 3 bases from V and 2 bases from J, with 15 bases between. The CDR3 region is CSASGHENHTDTQYF. The CDR3 coding sequence is TGCAGTGCTAGTGGACACGAGAATCACACAGATACGCAGTATTTT.

This clonotype was counted at least ten times. The chain employs TRBV2 and TRBJ2-5, with 12 positions matching TRBD1. The CDR3 is 16 amino acids. After removal of 7 bases from V and 6 bases from J, the junction contained 12 bases not matched to a gene. The V gene's germline CDR1 is SNHLY and CDR2 FYNNEI. CDR3 in DNA: TGTGCCAGCACTGCCACCGGGACAGGGGGCGAACAGACCCAGTACTTC. It encodes CASTATGTGGEQTQYF.

There are many counts of this clonotype. CDR3 nucleotides: TGTGCCAGCAGTTCTCGCCGGGGGGGGAGGGGAGAGACCCAGTACTTC. Translating gives CASSSRRGGRGETQYF. The chain is built from TRBV27 and TRBJ2-5, with 8 bases that match TRBD2. Per germline, CDR1 MNHEY and CDR2 SMNVEV (reference sequence). The CDR3 has 16 residues. V trimming: 4 bases; J trimming: 4 bases; junction bases outside the gene matches: 11.

Ten or more counts support this clonotype. V and J are TRBV7-2 and TRBJ2-5, with TRBD1 as a possible D gene (6 bases). V dropped 5 bases and J dropped 2 bases, with 15 bases sitting between them. The CDR3 covers 15 residues. Germline V gives CDR1 SGHTA, CDR2 FQGNSA. This CDR3 is CASSPMGAEQETQYF. The CDR3 DNA sequence: TGTGCCAGCAGCCCTATGGGGGCTGAGCAAGAGACCCAGTACTTC.

This clonotype was observed many times. V gene TRBV6-1 combines with J gene TRBJ1-6, with D perhaps matching TRBD1 (5 bases). V dropped 3 bases and J dropped 0 bases, with 12 bases sitting between them. In germline, CDR1 is MNHNS, CDR2 SASEGT. This CDR3 is built from 17 residues. The CDR3 region is CASSDPTEASYNSPLHF. For the CDR3, the DNA is TGTGCCAGCAGTGACCCGACAGAAGCCTCCTATAATTCACCCCTCCACTTT.

In this sample, this clonotype turned up many times. This chain uses TRBV5-4 with TRBJ1-1, with TRBD1 as a possible D gene (5 bases). CDR1 and CDR2 (germline): SGHNT, YYREEE (reference sequence). The ends were cut back, 1 base at V and 3 bases at J, with 10 bases in the middle. This CDR3 is 14 amino acids long. The CDR3 is CASSLQGQYTEAFF. As DNA, the CDR3 is TGTGCCAGCAGCTTGCAGGGTCAGTACACTGAAGCTTTCTTT.